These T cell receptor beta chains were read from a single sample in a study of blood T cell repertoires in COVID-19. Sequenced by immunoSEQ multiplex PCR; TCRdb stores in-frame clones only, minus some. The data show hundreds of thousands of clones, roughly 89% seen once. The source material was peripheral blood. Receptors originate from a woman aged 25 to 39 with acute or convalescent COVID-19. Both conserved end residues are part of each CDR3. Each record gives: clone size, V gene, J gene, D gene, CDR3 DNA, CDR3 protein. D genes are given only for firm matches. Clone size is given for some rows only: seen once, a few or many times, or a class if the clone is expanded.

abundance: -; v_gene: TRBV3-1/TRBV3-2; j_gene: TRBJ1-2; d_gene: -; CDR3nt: TGTGCCAGCAGCCAAGATCCTCGTGCAAGGGGCTATGGCTACACCTTC; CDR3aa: CASSQDPRARGYGYTF
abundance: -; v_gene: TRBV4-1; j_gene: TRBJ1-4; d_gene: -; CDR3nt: TGCGCCAGCAGCCAAGCGAGGGTGAATGAAAAACTGTTTTTT; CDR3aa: CASSQARVNEKLFF
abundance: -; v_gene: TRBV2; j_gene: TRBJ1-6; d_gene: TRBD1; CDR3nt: TGTGCCAGCAGTGAAGCGCTCCAGGGGGGTTCACCCCTCCACTTT; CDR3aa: CASSEALQGGSPLHF
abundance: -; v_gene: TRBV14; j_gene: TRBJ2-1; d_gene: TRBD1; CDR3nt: TGTGCCAGCAGCCAAGGGGTAGACAGGGCCCCCGTTGAGCAGTTCTTC; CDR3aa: CASSQGVDRAPVEQFF
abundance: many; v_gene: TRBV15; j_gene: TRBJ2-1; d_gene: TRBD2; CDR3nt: TGTGCCACCGAACTCCCAGAAGCGGGGGATGAGCAGTTCTTC; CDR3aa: CATELPEAGDEQFF
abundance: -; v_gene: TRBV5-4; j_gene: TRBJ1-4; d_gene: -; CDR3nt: TGTGCCAGCAGCTTTTCGGGGAATGAAAAACTGTTTTTT; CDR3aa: CASSFSGNEKLFF
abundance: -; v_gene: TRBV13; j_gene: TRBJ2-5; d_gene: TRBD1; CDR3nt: TGTGCCAGCAGCTACACCGGGACAGTGGTAGAGACCCAGTACTTC; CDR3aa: CASSYTGTVVETQYF
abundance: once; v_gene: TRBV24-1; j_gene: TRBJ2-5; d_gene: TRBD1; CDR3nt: TGTGCCACCAGTGATTTACAGACAGGGTCAGAGACCCAGTACTTC; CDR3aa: CATSDLQTGSETQYF
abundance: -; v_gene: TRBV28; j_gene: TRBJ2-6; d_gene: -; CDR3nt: TGTGCCAGCAGACCGGGGGGGACAGCCTTCTCTGGGGCCAACGTCCTGACTTTC; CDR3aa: CASRPGGTAFSGANVLTF
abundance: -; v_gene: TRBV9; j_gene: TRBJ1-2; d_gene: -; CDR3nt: TGTGCCAGCAGCGTAGGACAGTTCCCACCCCCCTTCGGCTACACCTTC; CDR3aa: CASSVGQFPPPFGYTF
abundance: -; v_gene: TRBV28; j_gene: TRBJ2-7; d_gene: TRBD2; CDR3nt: TGTGCCAGCAGCCGCCAATTACTAGCGCACTCCTACGAGCAGTACTTC; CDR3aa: CASSRQLLAHSYEQYF
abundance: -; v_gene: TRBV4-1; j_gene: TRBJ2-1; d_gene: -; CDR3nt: TGCGCCAGCAGCCAAGGGGAATGGACAGCCTACAATGAGCAGTTCTTC; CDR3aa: CASSQGEWTAYNEQFF
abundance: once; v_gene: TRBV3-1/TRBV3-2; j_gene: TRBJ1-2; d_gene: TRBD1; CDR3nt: TGTGCCAGCAGCCAGAGAGGGGGCCCAACTTATGGCTACACCTTC; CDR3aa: CASSQRGGPTYGYTF
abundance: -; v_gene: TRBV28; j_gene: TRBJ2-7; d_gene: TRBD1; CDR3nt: TGTGCCAGCAGTTTCTCTGGACAGGGTCCCACCTACGAGCAGTACTTC; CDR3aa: CASSFSGQGPTYEQYF
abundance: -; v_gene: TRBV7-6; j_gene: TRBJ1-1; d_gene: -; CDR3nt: TGTGCCAGCAGCTTAGAAGGCAGGGTGGGCACTGAAGCTTTCTTT; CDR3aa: CASSLEGRVGTEAFF
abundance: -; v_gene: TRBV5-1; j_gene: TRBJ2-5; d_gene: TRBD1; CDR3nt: TGCGCCAGCAGCCCCGCCGGACAGGGACGCCAAGAGACCCAGTACTTC; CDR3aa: CASSPAGQGRQETQYF
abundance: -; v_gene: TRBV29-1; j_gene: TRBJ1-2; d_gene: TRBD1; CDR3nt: TGCAGCGTTGAAGACTATAAAGCCACGGGACAGGAGCTCTATGGCTACACCTTC; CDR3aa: CSVEDYKATGQELYGYTF
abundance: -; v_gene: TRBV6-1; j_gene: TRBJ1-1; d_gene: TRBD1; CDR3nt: TGTGCCAGCAGTGAACCCGGGACAGCGAACACTGAAGCTTTCTTT; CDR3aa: CASSEPGTANTEAFF
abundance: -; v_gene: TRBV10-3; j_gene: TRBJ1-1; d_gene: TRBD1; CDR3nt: TGTGCCATCAGTGACCGGGACAGAAACACTGAAGCTTTCTTT; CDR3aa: CAISDRDRNTEAFF
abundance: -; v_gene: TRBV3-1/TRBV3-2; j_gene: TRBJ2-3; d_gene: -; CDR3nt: TGTGCCAGCAGCACCGTCCGGACAACGCAGTATTTT; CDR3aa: CASSTVRTTQYF
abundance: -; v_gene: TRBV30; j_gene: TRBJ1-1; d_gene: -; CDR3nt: TGTGCCTGGAGAGTGGGGGCCCTTGAAGCTTTCTTT; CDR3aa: CAWRVGALEAFF
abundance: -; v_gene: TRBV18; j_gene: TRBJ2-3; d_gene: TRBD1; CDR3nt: TGTGCCAGCTCACCTAGGGCAGGGGGTGAAGGCACAGATACGCAGTATTTT; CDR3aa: CASSPRAGGEGTDTQYF
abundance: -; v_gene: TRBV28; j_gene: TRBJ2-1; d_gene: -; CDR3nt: TGTGCCAGCAGTGTTCTGGGCAGTAAAACTTACAATGAGCAGTTCTTC; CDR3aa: CASSVLGSKTYNEQFF
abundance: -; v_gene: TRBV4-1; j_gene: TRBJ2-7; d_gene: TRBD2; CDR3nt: TGCGCCAGCAGCCAACTAACTAGCGGGGGCGTCGAGCAGTACTTC; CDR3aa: CASSQLTSGGVEQYF
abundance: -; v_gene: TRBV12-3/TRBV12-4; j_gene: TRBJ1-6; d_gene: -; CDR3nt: TGTGCCAGCAGTTTTGGGTCACTATTACCCCTCCACTTT; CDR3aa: CASSFGSLLPLHF
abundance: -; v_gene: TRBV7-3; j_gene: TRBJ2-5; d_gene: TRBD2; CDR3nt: TGTGCCAGCAGCTCCGGACTAGCGGGGGACCAAGAGACCCAGTACTTC; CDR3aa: CASSSGLAGDQETQYF
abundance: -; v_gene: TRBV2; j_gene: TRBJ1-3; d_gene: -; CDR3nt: TGTGCCATGGACAGCTCTGGAAACACCATATATTTT; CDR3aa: CAMDSSGNTIYF
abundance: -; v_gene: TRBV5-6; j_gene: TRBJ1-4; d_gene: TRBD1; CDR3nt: TGTGCCAGCAGCGAAGGGGGCGCCGGTGAAAAACTGTTTTTT; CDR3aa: CASSEGGAGEKLFF
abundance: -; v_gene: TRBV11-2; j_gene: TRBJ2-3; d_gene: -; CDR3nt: TGTGCCAGCAGCTTAGATGAGGCAGATACGCAGTATTTT; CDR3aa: CASSLDEADTQYF
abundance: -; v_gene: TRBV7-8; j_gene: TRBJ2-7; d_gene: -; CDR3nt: TGTGCCAGCAGCCCCCACCCTTCCGGTGGGGGGTACGAGCAGTACTTC; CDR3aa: CASSPHPSGGGYEQYF
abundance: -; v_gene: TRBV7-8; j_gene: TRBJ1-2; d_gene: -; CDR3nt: TGTGCCAGCAGCCCCAGTACTAACTATGGCTACACCTTC; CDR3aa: CASSPSTNYGYTF
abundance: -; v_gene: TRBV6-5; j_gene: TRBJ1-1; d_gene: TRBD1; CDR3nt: TGTGCCAGCAGATTTCTAGGACAGGGGATTACTGAAGCTTTCTTT; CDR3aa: CASRFLGQGITEAFF
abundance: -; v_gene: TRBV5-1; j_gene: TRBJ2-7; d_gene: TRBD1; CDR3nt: TGCGCCAGCAGCTCCGGGACAGGGAGTTACGAGCAGTACTTC; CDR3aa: CASSSGTGSYEQYF
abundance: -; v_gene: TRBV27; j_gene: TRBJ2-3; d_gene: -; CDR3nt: TGTGCCAGCAGTTACGGCGGGTCGCCAGATACGCAGTATTTT; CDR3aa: CASSYGGSPDTQYF
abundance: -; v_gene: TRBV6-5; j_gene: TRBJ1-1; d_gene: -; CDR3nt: TGTGCCAGCAGTAAACAGACGTACACTGAAGCTTTCTTT; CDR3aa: CASSKQTYTEAFF
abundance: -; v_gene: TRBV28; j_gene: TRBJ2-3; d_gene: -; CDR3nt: TGTGCCAGCAGCTTGGAGTCTAGCACAGATACGCAGTATTTT; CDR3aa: CASSLESSTDTQYF
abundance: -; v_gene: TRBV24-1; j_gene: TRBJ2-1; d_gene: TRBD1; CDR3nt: TGTGCCACCAGTGATTCCCGACAGGGCCTTCGCAATGAGCAGTTCTTC; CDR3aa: CATSDSRQGLRNEQFF
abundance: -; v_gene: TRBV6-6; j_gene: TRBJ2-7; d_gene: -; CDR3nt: TGTGCCAGCAGCTCTCGACAGGATAGCGAGCAGTACTTC; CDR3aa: CASSSRQDSEQYF
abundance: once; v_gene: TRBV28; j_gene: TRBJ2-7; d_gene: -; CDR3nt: TGTGCCAGCAGTTTTGGGGGGACCTACGAGCAGTACTTC; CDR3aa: CASSFGGTYEQYF
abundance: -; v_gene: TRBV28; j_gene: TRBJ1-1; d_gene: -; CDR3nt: TGTGCCAGCAGTGAACACGGACGGGAATCCACTGAAGCTTTCTTT; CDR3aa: CASSEHGRESTEAFF
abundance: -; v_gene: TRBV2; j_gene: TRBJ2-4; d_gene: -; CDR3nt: TGTGCCATTACCCCACAGCCACTAGCCAAAAACATTCAGTACTTC; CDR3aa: CAITPQPLAKNIQYF
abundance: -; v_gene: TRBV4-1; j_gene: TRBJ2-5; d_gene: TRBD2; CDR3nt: TGCGCCAGCAGTAGCGGGGGGGCCGGGGAGACCCAGTACTTC; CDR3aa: CASSSGGAGETQYF
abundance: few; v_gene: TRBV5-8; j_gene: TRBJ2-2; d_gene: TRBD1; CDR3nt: TGTGCCAGCGTAACCTGGACAGGGGAGGACACCGGGGAGCTGTTTTTT; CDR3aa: CASVTWTGEDTGELFF
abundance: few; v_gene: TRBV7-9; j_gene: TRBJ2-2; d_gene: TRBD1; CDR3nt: TGTGCCAGCAGCGGGGACAGGGTGAAGTCGTCCGGGGAGCTGTTTTTT; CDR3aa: CASSGDRVKSSGELFF
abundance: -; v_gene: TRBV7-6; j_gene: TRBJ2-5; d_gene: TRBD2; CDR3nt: TGTGCCAGCAGCTTAGCTGTGTTCACTAGCGGGGGTATCACAGGGGTCAAAGAGACCCAGTACTTC; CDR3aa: CASSLAVFTSGGITGVKETQYF
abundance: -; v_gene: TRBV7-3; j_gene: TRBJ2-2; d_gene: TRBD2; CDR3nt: TGTGCCAGCAGCCGACTAGCGGGGGGGCCGAGCACCGGGGAGCTGTTTTTT; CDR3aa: CASSRLAGGPSTGELFF
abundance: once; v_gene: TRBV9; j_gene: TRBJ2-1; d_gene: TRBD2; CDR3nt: TGTGCCAGCAGCGCCCCACTGCGGGGGGGCTCCTACAATGAGCAGTTCTTC; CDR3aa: CASSAPLRGGSYNEQFF
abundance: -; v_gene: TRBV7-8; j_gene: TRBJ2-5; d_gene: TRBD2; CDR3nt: TGTGCCAGCAGCTCTTATGATAGCGGGGGGGCCCTCCGAGAGACCCAGTACTTC; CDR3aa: CASSSYDSGGALRETQYF
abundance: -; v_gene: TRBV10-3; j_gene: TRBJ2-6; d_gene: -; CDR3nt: TGTGCCATCAGTGAGACCCCGGACAGTCTGAGTCTAAGGGCCAACGTCCTGACTTTC; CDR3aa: CAISETPDSLSLRANVLTF
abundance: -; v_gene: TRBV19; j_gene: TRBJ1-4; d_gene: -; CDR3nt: TGTGCCAGTAGTATGTTAGTTGGCGGGGCAAATGAAAAACTGTTTTTT; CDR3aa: CASSMLVGGANEKLFF
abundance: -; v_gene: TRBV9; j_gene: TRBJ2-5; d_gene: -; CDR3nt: TGTGCCAGCAGCGTAGGAGGCAGGGGCCTGGAGACCCAGTACTTC; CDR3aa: CASSVGGRGLETQYF
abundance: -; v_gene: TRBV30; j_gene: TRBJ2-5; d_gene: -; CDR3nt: TGTGCCTGGAGTGTACCAGGGCGGGGCTGGAGGGAGACCCAGTACTTC; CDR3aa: CAWSVPGRGWRETQYF
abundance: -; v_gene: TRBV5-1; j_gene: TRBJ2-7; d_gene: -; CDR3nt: TGCGCCAGCAGCTTGGGCCGAACACAGGGAATCTACGAGCAGTACTTC; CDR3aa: CASSLGRTQGIYEQYF
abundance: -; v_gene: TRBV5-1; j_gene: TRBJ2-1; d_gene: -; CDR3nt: TGCGCCAGCAGCACGGACGGCGGGGAGTACAATGAGCAGTTCTTC; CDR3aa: CASSTDGGEYNEQFF
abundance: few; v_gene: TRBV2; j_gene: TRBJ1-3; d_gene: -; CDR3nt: TGTGCCAGCGGGGACATTTCCTCTGGAAACACCATATATTTT; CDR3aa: CASGDISSGNTIYF